This TCR beta chain was sequenced during a study of T cells in localized non-small cell lung cancer. Overall study findings and caveats: Longer overall survival was linked to higher blood T cell density. Uninvolved adjacent lung had more T cell clonality than any other tissue, topping tumor. Appearance in adjacent lung was seen for a median roughly 50 of the top 100 tumor clones.

With respect to this clone: As yet, its antigen is unknown.

The assay was immunoSEQ multiplex PCR, and TCRdb's table has in-frame clones only and misses some. The sample records fewer than 35,000 clones, just over 85% being singletons. The germline CDR1 and CDR2 sequences are SGHVS and FQNEAQ. The CDR3 is 13 amino acids. Trimming cost V 4 bases and J 6 bases, with 9 bases left between them. This specimen was peripheral blood, taken before any cancer treatment. The chain recombines TRBV7-8 with TRBJ2-2; D gene uncertain. This TCR was sampled from a male donor aged 60 or over with stage III lung adenocarcinoma. The CDR3 sequence: CASSSYSPGELFF. The DNA of the CDR3 is TGTGCCAGCAGCTCCTACTCTCCCGGGGAGCTGTTTTTT.